This T cell receptor beta chain was obtained from a study of identical twins. With regard to this clonotype: The antigen remains undetermined.

V was pared by 0 bases and J by 3 bases, with 12 bases of the junction left unmatched. From germline, CDR1 is SGHVS and CDR2 FQNEAQ. CDR3 size: 19 residues. Study-wide results and limits: Clonotypes of the beta chain that were abundant in cord blood carried fewer insertions (memory repertoires showed none). Twins shared beta out-of-frame sequences in excess, but this excess was weaker. The study based its conclusions on cross-sectional statistical analysis and did not follow the same donors.

cDNA molecules carried unique molecular identifiers, and template switching added a universal primer site. TCRdb fed the 5' RACE reads into MiXCR, producing one record per CDR3 protein. The data hold about 920,000 distinct CDR3 sequences, with 12% observed a single time. Another study also made use of these data, one on yellow fever vaccine responses in identical twins.

This rearrangement joins TRBV7-8 to TRBJ1-4, with 8 bases fitting TRBD1. The receptor comes from a woman younger than 30 in good health. Input material: PBMCs. The CDR3 DNA sequence: TGTGCCAGCAGCTTAGCGCGACAGGGGTCCTTCGGGGCTAATGAAAAACTGTTTTTT. Translation: CASSLARQGSFGANEKLFF.